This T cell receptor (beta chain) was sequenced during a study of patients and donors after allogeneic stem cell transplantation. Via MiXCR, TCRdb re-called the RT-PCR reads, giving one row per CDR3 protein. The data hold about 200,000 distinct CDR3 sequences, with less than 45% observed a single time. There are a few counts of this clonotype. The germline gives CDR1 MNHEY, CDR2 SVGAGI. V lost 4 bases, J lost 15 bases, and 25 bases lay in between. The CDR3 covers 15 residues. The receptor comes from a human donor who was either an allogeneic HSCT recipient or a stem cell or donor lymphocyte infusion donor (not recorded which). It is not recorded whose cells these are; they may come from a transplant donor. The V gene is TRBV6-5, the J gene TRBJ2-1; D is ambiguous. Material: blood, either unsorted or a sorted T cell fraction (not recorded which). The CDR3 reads CASSSRPVGVAIGFF. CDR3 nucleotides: TGTGCCAGCAGTTCCCGACCGGTAGGCGTGGCGATAGGGTTCTTC.